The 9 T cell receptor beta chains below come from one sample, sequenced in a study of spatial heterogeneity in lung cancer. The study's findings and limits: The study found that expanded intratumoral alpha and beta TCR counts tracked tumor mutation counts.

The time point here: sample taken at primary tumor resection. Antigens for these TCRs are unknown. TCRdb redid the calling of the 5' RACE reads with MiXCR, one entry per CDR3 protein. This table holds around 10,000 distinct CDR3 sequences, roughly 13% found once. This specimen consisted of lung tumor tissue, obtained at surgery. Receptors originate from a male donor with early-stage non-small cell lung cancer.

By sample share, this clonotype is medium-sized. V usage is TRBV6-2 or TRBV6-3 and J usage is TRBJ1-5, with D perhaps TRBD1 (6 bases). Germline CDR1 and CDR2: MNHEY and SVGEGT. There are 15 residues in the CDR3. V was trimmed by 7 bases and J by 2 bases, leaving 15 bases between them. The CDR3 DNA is TGTGCCAGCATCCCCGCAGGGGAGCGCAATCAGCCCCAGCATTTT. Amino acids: CASIPAGERNQPQHF.

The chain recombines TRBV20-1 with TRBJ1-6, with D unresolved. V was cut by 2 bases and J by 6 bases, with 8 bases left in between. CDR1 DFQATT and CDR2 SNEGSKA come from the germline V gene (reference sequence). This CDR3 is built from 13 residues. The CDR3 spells CSARWRLNSPLHF. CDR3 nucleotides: TGCAGTGCTAGATGGCGGCTTAATTCACCCCTCCACTTT.

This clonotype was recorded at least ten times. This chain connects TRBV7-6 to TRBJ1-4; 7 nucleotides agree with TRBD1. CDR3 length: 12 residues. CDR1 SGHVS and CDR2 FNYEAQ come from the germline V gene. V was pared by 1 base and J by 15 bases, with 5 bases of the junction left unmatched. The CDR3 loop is CASSLDRGRVFF. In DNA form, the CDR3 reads TGTGCCAGCAGCTTAGATAGGGGGCGAGTGTTTTTT. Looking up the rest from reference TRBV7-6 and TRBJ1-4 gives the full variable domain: GAGVSQSPRYKVTKRGQDVALRCDPISGHVSLYWYRQALGQGPEFLTYFNYEAQQDKSGLPNDRFSAERPEGSISTLTIQRTEQRDSAMYRCASSLDRGRVFFGSGTQLSVL.

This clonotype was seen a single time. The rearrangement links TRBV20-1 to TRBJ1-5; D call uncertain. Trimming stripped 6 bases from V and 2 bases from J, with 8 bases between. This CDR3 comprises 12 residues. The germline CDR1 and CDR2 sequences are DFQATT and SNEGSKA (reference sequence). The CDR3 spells CSASSGNQPQHF. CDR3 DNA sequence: TGCAGTGCCTCCAGCGGCAATCAGCCCCAGCATTTT.

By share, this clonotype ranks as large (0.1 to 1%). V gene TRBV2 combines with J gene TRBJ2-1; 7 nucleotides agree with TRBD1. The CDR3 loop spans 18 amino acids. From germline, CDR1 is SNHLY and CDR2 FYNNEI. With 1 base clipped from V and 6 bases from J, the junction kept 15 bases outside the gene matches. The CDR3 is CASSEGVVGDRTSNEQFF. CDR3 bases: TGTGCCAGCAGTGAAGGGGTGGTTGGGGACAGAACGTCCAATGAGCAGTTCTTC.

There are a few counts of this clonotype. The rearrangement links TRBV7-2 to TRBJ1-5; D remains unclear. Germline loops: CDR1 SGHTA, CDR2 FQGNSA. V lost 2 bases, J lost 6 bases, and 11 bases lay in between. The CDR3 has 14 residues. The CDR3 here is CASSLNGEGQPQHF. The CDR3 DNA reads TGTGCCAGCAGCTTAAATGGGGAGGGTCAGCCCCAGCATTTT.

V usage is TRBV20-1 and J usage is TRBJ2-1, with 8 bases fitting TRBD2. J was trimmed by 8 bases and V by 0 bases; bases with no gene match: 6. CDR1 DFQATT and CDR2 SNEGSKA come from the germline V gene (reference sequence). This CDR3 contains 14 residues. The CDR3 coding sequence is TGCAGTGCTAGAGATTGGGGACTAGTATATGAGCAGTTCTTC. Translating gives CSARDWGLVYEQFF.

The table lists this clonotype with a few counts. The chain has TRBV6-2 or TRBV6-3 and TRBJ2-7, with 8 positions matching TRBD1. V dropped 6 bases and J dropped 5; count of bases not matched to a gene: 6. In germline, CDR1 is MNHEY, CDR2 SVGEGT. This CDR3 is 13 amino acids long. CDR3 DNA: TGTGCCAGCAGACGGACAGGGCAGGACGAGCAGTACTTC. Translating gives CASRRTGQDEQYF.

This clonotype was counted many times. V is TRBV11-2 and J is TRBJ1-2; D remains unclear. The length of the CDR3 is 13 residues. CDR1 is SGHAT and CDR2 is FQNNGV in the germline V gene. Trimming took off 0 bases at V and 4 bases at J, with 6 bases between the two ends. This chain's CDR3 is CASSLDHTYGYTF. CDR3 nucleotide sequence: TGTGCCAGCAGCTTAGATCACACCTATGGCTACACCTTC.